This T cell receptor (beta chain) stems from a study of cytomegalovirus exposure and HLA in healthy donors listed by TCRdb under 2017. For context, the study as a whole: A later analysis indicated that the 100 to 150 validation repertoires were generated on the platform also employed for the roughly 720 repertoires of the first cohort. High-throughput TCR immunosequencing, statistical association of individual TCRs with disease status, and machine learning were combined to predict cytomegalovirus infection status. Along with the roughly 670-subject first cohort, a separate validation cohort of over a hundred different subjects was used. The study aimed to test whether cataloging public T cell receptors could reveal signatures of past pathogen exposure.

Details on this clone: This receptor's antigen is unknown. No base quality values were provided; no much bigger clone lies one nucleotide off.

The library was obtained by the immunoSEQ multiplex PCR assay. For the original study's pipeline: A statistical classification framework was built for diagnosing cytomegalovirus status from the catalog of TCR beta chain sequences. The immuneACCESS repertoire file appears here via TCRdb, limited to in-frame rearrangements. These files lack a portion of the clones; in checked studies, under half of the deficit traces to unresolved V genes, and the cause of the others is not known. Clone size and V and J calls were adopted from that table, with D and trimming inferred from the DNA. Across this sample there are about 110,000 clones, with approximately 96% seen only once. Clones ranked in the top ten supply about 0.7% of the sample. The donors were included in the validation cohort of some 110 subjects, a group kept apart from the roughly 730-subject first cohort. The CDR3, cysteine through phenylalanine, is 14 amino acids long. Solely the CDR3 DNA is kept, with 42 bases framed from the first base. Via the germline V gene (reference sequence), CDR1 is SSHAT and CDR2 FNYEAQ. The trim is 6 bases for V and 3 bases for J, with a gap of 15 bases between the germline ends.

Overall study results and their limits: All 120 or so repertoires were used to score co-occurrence in the validation cohort in a later analysis, because that analysis had no HLA typing for the cohort. A total of roughly 160 TCR beta chains were listed by the study as associated with cytomegalovirus. Cytomegalovirus status was reported to be diagnosed by the classifier with high specificity and sensitivity in both the original and validation cohorts. In vitro tests confirmed that a few of the cytomegalovirus-associated TCR beta chains recognize cytomegalovirus antigens. A later analysis found that TCRs clustered in the first cohort also tended to co-occur in the 95 to 150 validation repertoires, with about 94% of cluster scores above 0. The authors suggested that the approach could potentially be extended to other disease states and immunological phenotypes. Most TCR sequences were observed very rarely across donors, whereas some public TCRs were present in many individuals.

The TCR was taken from a woman between 18 and 29 years old in good health and CMV-seronegative. The sequence links TRBV7-7 to TRBJ2-7; a confident D gene designation cannot be given. The specimen sequenced was PBMCs. The DNA sequence is as follows: TGTGCCAGCAGTACTTCCACTCTTTACTACGAGCAGTACTTC. This translates into CASSTSTLYYEQYF.